These 30 T cell receptor beta chains were sequenced from one sample in a study of blood T cells in healthy people across ages. Combining a sample-barcoded 5' primer with a J-beta primer mix, a second PCR ran for roughly 7 to 12 cycles. A single record per CDR3 protein comes from TCRdb applying MiXCR to the 5' RACE reads. This sample has 650,000 to 900,000 distinct CDR3 sequences, with approximately 67% found just once. The sequencing input was blood. The source is a man aged 25 to 40 in good health.

This clonotype was seen a single time. The chain uses TRBV7-9 and TRBJ2-3; possible D gene TRBD2, 5 bases. Germline-derived CDR1 and CDR2 are SEHNR and FQNEAQ (reference sequence). V dropped 0 bases and J dropped 5 bases, with 15 bases sitting between them. This CDR3 spans 16 amino acids. CDR3 protein: CASSLAVAGGRDTQYF. For the CDR3, the DNA is TGTGCCAGCAGCTTAGCGGTTGCGGGTGGACGAGATACGCAGTATTTT. The full variable domain, rest sourced from reference TRBV7-9 and TRBJ2-3, is DTGVSQNPRHKITKRGQNVTFRCDPISEHNRLYWYRQTLGQGPEFLTYFQNEAQLEKSRLLSDRFSAERPKGSFSTLEIQRTEQGDSAMYLCASSLAVAGGRDTQYFGPGTRLTVL.

The chain joins TRBV7-3 to TRBJ2-3; 7 bases fit TRBD2. V was pared by 2 bases and J by 3 bases, with 2 bases of the junction left unmatched. The CDR3 is made up of 14 amino acids. Looked up from germline, CDR1 is SGHTA and CDR2 is FQGTGA. CDR3 DNA sequence: TGTGCCAGCAGCTTAGGGGAGGGTACAGATACGCAGTATTTT. This encodes CASSLGEGTDTQYF.

This chain connects TRBV7-2 to TRBJ2-3; weak D call: TRBD2 (6 bases). Trimming shortened V by 0 bases and J by 3 bases, and 10 bases separated the two germline ends. Germline CDR1 and CDR2: SGHTA and FQGNSA. This CDR3 is built from 15 residues. The CDR3 loop is CASSLAPGVTDTQYF. DNA for the CDR3: TGTGCCAGCAGCTTAGCGCCGGGGGTTACAGATACGCAGTATTTT.

This clonotype was observed a handful of times. This chain joins TRBV20-1 and TRBJ2-1; D might be TRBD1 (7 bases). Looked up from germline, CDR1 is DFQATT and CDR2 is SNEGSKA (reference sequence). Trimming cost V 3 bases and J 9 bases, with 15 bases left between them. This CDR3 is 13 amino acids long. The CDR3 coding sequence is TGCAGTGCTAGCAGGGGGGAGTTTAGTGAGCAGTTCTTC. Translating gives CSASRGEFSEQFF.

The rearrangement uses TRBV7-3 and TRBJ2-1; 12 positions agree with TRBD2. The CDR3 is 15 residues long. Per germline, CDR1 SGHTA and CDR2 FQGTGA. With V trimmed by 1 base and J by 10 bases, 5 bases remained unmatched. CDR3 sequence: CASSLRLAGVWEQFF. The CDR3 bases are TGTGCCAGCAGCTTAAGACTAGCGGGGGTTTGGGAGCAGTTCTTC.

This clonotype came up a few times. CDR3 residues: CSVAGRAYQETQYF. The CDR3 DNA follows: TGCAGCGTTGCAGGCAGGGCTTATCAAGAGACCCAGTACTTC. The chain joins TRBV29-1 to TRBJ2-5, with a weak D call TRBD1 (5 bases). The CDR3 extends over 14 amino acids. Deletions cut 4 bases from V and 2 bases from J, with 14 bases between. Germline V gives CDR1 SQVTM, CDR2 ANQGSEA.

This clonotype has only a few counts. The V call is TRBV27, the J call TRBJ2-4; D not resolved. V was shortened by 9 bases and J by 5 bases, with 8 bases between the two germline ends. CDR1 and CDR2 (germline): MNHEY, SMNVEV (reference sequence). This CDR3 is built from 11 residues. The CDR3 DNA reads as TGTGCCAGTAGGACGGAAAACATTCAGTACTTC. Translated: CASRTENIQYF.

Notes on this clonotype: The junction shows a germline mismatch at one end, possibly a read error. The chain carries TRBV4-2 and TRBJ1-5, with D uncertain. The CDR3 has 16 amino acids. Germline CDR1 reads LGHNA; CDR2 reads YNFKEQ. CDR3 in amino acids: CASSQEGSSSDQPQHF. For the CDR3, the DNA is TGTGCCAGCAGCCAAGAGGGGTCGTCTAGCGATCAGCCCCAGCATTTT.

V gene TRBV7-9 combines with J gene TRBJ1-2; D remains unclear. The germline V and J ends were trimmed by 5 bases and 1 base, with 14 bases remaining between them. CDR3 size: 15 residues. The V gene's germline CDR1 is SEHNR and CDR2 FQNEAQ (reference sequence). The CDR3 sequence is CASSPSVTLNYGYTF. The CDR3 nucleotides read TGTGCCAGCAGCCCCTCAGTGACGCTTAACTATGGCTACACCTTC.

The chain joins TRBV7-8 to TRBJ2-1, with D perhaps TRBD2 (5 bases). V was shortened by 5 bases and J by 0 bases, with 11 bases between the two germline ends. CDR1 and CDR2 from the germline V gene are SGHVS and FQNEAQ. This CDR3 is built from 15 residues. The CDR3 reads CASSADWGSYNEQFF. The CDR3 DNA reads as TGTGCCAGCAGCGCGGACTGGGGCTCCTACAATGAGCAGTTCTTC.

This sequence joins TRBV5-1 and TRBJ2-1; 9 nucleotides agree with TRBD1. Looked up from germline, CDR1 is SGHRS and CDR2 is YFSETQ. Trimming cost V 1 base and J 6 bases; bases outside gene matches: 11. There are 17 residues in the CDR3. This CDR3 is CASSLRPGTGIPNEQFF. Here the CDR3 DNA reads TGCGCCAGCAGCTTGAGGCCCGGGACAGGGATTCCCAATGAGCAGTTCTTC.

The chain has TRBV29-1 and TRBJ2-1, with 10 bases aligning to TRBD2. The end of the DNA is better explained by TRBJ2-7, so the J call may be wrong. The CDR3 consists of 18 residues. Germline V gene data show CDR1 as SQVTM and CDR2 as ANQGSEA. CDR3 DNA sequence: TGCAGCGTTGAAGGCGTTATAGGGACTAGCGCCTCCCCCTACGAGCAGTACTTC. Translating gives CSVEGVIGTSASPYEQYF.

At least ten counts were recorded for this clonotype. At one end, the junction sequence differs from germline, possibly due to a read error. The V gene is TRBV5-1, the J gene TRBJ1-2, with 8 positions matching TRBD1. This CDR3 contains 13 residues. Germline V gene data show CDR1 as SGHRS and CDR2 as YFSETQ. CDR3 residues: CASSLGQDYGYTF. CDR3 sequence (DNA): TGTGCCAGCAGTTTGGGACAGGACTATGGCTACACCTTC. Complete variable domain (other parts from reference TRBV5-1 and TRBJ1-2): KAGVTQTPRYLIKTRGQQVTLSCSPISGHRSVSWYQQTPGQGLQFLFEYFSETQRNKGNFPGRFSGRQFSNSRSEMNVSTLELGDSALYLCASSLGQDYGYTFGSGTRLTVV.

The chain carries TRBV5-1 and TRBJ1-2; D ambiguous. V lost 0 bases and J lost 0, with 12 bases in between. The CDR3 extends over 16 amino acids. Per germline, CDR1 SGHRS and CDR2 YFSETQ. The CDR3 bases are TGCGCCAGCAGCTTGGGGACGAAAGACGCTAACTATGGCTACACCTTC. Residues: CASSLGTKDANYGYTF.

The rearrangement links TRBV9 to TRBJ1-1; 8 bases are a match to TRBD1. Trimming removed 4 bases from V and 2 bases from J; junction bases left unmatched: 4. Germline V CDR1 and CDR2: SGDLS, YYNGEE. There are 14 residues in the CDR3. The CDR3 loop is CASSHTGGNTEAFF. DNA for the CDR3: TGTGCCAGCAGCCACACAGGGGGAAACACTGAAGCTTTCTTT. The whole variable domain, filled in from reference TRBV9 and TRBJ1-1, reads DSGVTQTPKHLITATGQRVTLRCSPRSGDLSVYWYQQSLDQGLQFLIQYYNGEERAKGNILERFSAQQFPDLHSELNLSSLELGDSALYFCASSHTGGNTEAFFGQGTRLTVV.

This clonotype was detected only once. The chain carries TRBV4-2 and TRBJ1-4; D not resolved. Germline V gene lookup returns CDR1 LGHNA and CDR2 YNFKEQ. V gave up 0 bases and J gave up 0 bases, with 11 bases separating them. The CDR3 sequence is 17 residues long. CDR3: CASSQDVAAATNEKLFF. DNA of the CDR3: TGTGCCAGCAGCCAAGATGTGGCGGCTGCAACTAATGAAAAACTGTTTTTT.

The chain has TRBV2 and TRBJ1-5; TRBD1 might be the D (5 bases). Trimming took 3 bases from V and 6 from J, leaving 15 bases between them. Looked up from germline, CDR1 is SNHLY and CDR2 is FYNNEI. This CDR3 is built from 15 residues. The CDR3 spells CASSDRGLGTQPQHF. The CDR3 coding sequence is TGTGCCAGCAGTGATCGGGGGTTAGGGACTCAGCCCCAGCATTTT.

This clonotype was seen at least ten times. V and J are TRBV5-1 and TRBJ2-7, with D possibly TRBD1 on 6 matching bases. V was pared by 4 bases and J by 0 bases, with 11 bases between. Germline CDR1 reads SGHRS; CDR2 reads YFSETQ. The CDR3 length is 14 residues. The CDR3 reads CASSLTGSSYEQYF. The DNA of the CDR3 is TGCGCCAGCAGCCTCACAGGGAGCTCCTACGAGCAGTACTTC.

This clonotype was seen a few times. The chain is built from TRBV4-2 and TRBJ2-3, with D tentatively TRBD1 (6 bases). Per germline, CDR1 LGHNA and CDR2 YNFKEQ. Between the trimmed V and J ends, which lost 5 bases and 3 bases, there was a span of 12 bases. This CDR3 is built from 14 residues. CDR3 protein: CASSATQGTDTQYF. The CDR3 DNA reads as TGTGCCAGCAGCGCCACACAGGGAACAGATACGCAGTATTTT.

Comments on this clonotype: Possible read error: a much larger clone is one base away. The chain employs TRBV29-1 and TRBJ1-2; tentative D call: TRBD1 (6 bases). CDR1 and CDR2 from the germline V gene are SQVTM and ANQGSEA. The CDR3 is 14 amino acids. CDR3 nucleotides: TGCGGCGTTGGGGGCCCTGAGGAATCGGGAGGCTACACCTTC. The encoded protein is CGVGGPEESGGYTF.

As regards this clonotype: One end of the junction is discordant with germline, which a read error may explain. The rearrangement uses TRBV6-1 and TRBJ2-5, with a tentative D call TRBD1 (6 bases). The CDR3 runs 14 residues. In germline, CDR1 is MNHNS, CDR2 SASEGT. The chain's CDR3 is CASSKTGPQETRYF. CDR3 sequence (DNA): TGTGCCAGCAGCAAGACAGGACCTCAAGAGACCCGGTACTTC.

The gene calls are TRBV4-3 and TRBJ2-7, with D possibly TRBD1 on 7 matching bases. Trimming shortened V by 0 bases and J by 5 bases, and 23 bases separated the two germline ends. The germline CDR1 and CDR2 sequences are LGHNA and YSLEER. The CDR3 runs 18 residues. The CDR3 DNA sequence: TGCGCCAGCAGCCAAGATAGGAGGAGACAGGGACTCATCCACGAGCAGTACTTC. This translates into CASSQDRRRQGLIHEQYF.

The chain joins TRBV13 to TRBJ2-1, with 8 nucleotides matching TRBD1. The J segment lost 2 bases and the V segment lost 3 bases, leaving 9 bases of the junction unmatched. The CDR3 extends over 17 amino acids. CDR1 is PRHDT and CDR2 is FYEKMQ in the germline V gene (reference sequence). CDR3 amino acids: CASSFGYGQGAYNEQFF. CDR3 nucleotides: TGTGCCAGCAGCTTCGGGTACGGACAGGGCGCCTACAATGAGCAGTTCTTC.

The chain links TRBV7-9 to TRBJ1-4, with a possible D match to TRBD1 (6 bases). The V gene's germline CDR1 is SEHNR and CDR2 FQNEAQ (reference sequence). V gave up 4 bases and J gave up 11 bases, with 14 bases separating them. The CDR3 covers 13 residues. The CDR3 sequence is CASSSNRVFKLFF. The CDR3 DNA reads TGTGCCAGCAGCTCGAACAGGGTTTTCAAACTGTTTTTT.

The genes are TRBV4-2 and TRBJ2-3, with 10 bases identical to TRBD2. Germline CDR1 and CDR2: LGHNA and YNFKEQ. Trimming took 3 bases from V and 2 from J; bases not matched to a gene: 8. This CDR3 region has 17 residues. The CDR3 spells CASSHPIAGGYTDTQYF. In DNA, the CDR3 is TGTGCCAGCAGCCACCCTATAGCGGGGGGCTACACAGATACGCAGTATTTT.

V is TRBV10-3 and J is TRBJ2-2; D is ambiguous. Germline values: CDR1 ENHRY, CDR2 SYGVKD. Trimming stripped 1 base from V and 6 bases from J, with 6 bases between. The CDR3 is 13 amino acids. CDR3 in amino acids: CAISELGAGELFF. CDR3 bases: TGTGCCATCAGTGAGTTAGGTGCCGGGGAGCTGTTTTTT.

The chain employs TRBV24-1 and TRBJ2-1; TRBD1 might be the D (6 bases). The CDR3 is made up of 13 amino acids. The ends were cut back, 5 bases at V and 6 bases at J, with 10 bases in the middle. Germline CDR1 and CDR2: KGHDR and SFDVKD. The CDR3 sequence: CATSAGVGNEQFF. The CDR3 region has the DNA TGTGCCACCAGTGCAGGGGTAGGCAATGAGCAGTTCTTC.

This sequence joins TRBV20-1 and TRBJ2-3, with 12 bases identical to TRBD2. CDR3 length: 15 amino acids. Germline lookup yields CDR1 DFQATT and CDR2 SNEGSKA (reference sequence). V gave up 6 bases and J gave up 0 bases; unmatched junction bases: 4. CDR3 loop: CSAGGLAGSTDTQYF. Written as DNA, the CDR3 is TGCAGTGCCGGCGGACTAGCGGGGAGCACAGATACGCAGTATTTT.

The CDR3 DNA follows: TGTGCCAGCAGCCAAGATGATAGGGTACAGGGACTGTACTTC. Translating gives CASSQDDRVQGLYF. The gene calls are TRBV4-2 and TRBJ2-4; D assignment may be TRBD1 or TRBD2 (6 bases each). Germline CDR1 LGHNA, CDR2 YNFKEQ. This CDR3 comprises 14 residues. Trimming removed 0 bases at V and 15 bases at J, with 18 bases between.

This clonotype was detected many times. This sequence joins TRBV5-1 and TRBJ1-1; a weak D match, TRBD1 (5 bases). Per the germline V gene, CDR1 is SGHRS and CDR2 is YFSETQ. V lost 4 bases and J 5 bases, leaving 21 bases between the germline ends. The CDR3 totals 16 residues. The CDR3 reads CASSPGVDRGRTEAFF. Here the CDR3 DNA reads TGCGCCAGCAGCCCCGGGGTGGATCGGGGGAGGACTGAAGCTTTCTTT.